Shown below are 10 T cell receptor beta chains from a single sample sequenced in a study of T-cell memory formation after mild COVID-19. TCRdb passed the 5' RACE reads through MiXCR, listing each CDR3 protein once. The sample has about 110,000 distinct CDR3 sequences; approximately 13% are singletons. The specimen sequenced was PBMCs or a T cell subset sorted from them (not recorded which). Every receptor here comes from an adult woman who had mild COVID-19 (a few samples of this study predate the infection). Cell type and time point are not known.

CDR3 DNA: TGCAGCGCTTTGACAGGGGATGGCTACGAGCAGTACTTC. Translated: CSALTGDGYEQYF. The chain links TRBV29-1 to TRBJ2-7; 8 nucleotides align to TRBD1. CDR3 length: 13 amino acids. The J segment lost 3 bases and the V segment lost 7 bases, leaving 8 bases of the junction unmatched. Germline V gives CDR1 SQVTM, CDR2 ANQGSEA.

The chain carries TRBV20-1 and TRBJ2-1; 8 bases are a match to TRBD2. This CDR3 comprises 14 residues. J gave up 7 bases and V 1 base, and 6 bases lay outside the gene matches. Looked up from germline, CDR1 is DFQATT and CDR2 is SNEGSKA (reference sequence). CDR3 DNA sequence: TGCAGTGCTAGAGGGCAGCGGGAGCTAAATGAGCAGTTCTTC. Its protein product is CSARGQRELNEQFF.

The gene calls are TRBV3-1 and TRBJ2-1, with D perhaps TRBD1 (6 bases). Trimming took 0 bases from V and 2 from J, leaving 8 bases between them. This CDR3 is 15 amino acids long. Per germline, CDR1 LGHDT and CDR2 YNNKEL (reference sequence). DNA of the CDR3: TGTGCCAGCAGCCAAGAGGGACAACCCTACAATGAGCAGTTCTTC. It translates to CASSQEGQPYNEQFF.

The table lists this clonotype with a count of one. The chain's CDR3 is CSAKTYSYEQYF. The CDR3 coding sequence is TGCAGTGCTAAGACATATTCCTACGAGCAGTACTTC. V gene TRBV20-1 combines with J gene TRBJ2-7; D is unresolved. This CDR3 region has 12 residues. V lost 4 bases to trimming and J lost 1 base, with 8 bases between them. Per the germline V gene, CDR1 is DFQATT and CDR2 is SNEGSKA (reference sequence).

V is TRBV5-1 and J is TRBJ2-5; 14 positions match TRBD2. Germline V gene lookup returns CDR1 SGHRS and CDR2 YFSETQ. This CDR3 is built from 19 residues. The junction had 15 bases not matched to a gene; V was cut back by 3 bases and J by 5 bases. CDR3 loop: CASSSPETSGGAFGETQYF. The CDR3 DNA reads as TGCGCCAGCAGCTCGCCTGAGACTAGCGGGGGGGCGTTCGGTGAGACCCAGTACTTC.

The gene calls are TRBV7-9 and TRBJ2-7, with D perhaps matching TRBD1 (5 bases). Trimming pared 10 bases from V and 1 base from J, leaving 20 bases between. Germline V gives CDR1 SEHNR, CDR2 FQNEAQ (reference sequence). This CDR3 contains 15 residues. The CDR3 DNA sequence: TGTGCCACGGCCAGGGTCGAAACCTCGTCCTACGAGCAGTACTTC. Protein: CATARVETSSYEQYF.

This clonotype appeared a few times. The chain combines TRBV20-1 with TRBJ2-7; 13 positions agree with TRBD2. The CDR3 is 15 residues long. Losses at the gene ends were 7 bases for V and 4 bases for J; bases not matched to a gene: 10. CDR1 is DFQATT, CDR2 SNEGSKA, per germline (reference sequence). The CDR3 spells CSGSPLAGGGYEQYF. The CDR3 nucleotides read TGCAGTGGATCCCCACTAGCGGGAGGGGGTTACGAGCAGTACTTC.

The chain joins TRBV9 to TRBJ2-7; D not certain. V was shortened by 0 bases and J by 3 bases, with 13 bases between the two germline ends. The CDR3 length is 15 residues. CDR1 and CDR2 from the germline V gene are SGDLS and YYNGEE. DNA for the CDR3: TGTGCCAGCAGCGTAGGAGCAGTTCAGATCTACGAGCAGTACTTC. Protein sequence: CASSVGAVQIYEQYF.

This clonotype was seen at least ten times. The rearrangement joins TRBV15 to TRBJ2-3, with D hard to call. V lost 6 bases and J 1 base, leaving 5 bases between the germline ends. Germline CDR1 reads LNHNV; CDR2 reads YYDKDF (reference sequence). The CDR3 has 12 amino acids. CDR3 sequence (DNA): TGTGCCACCAGTCTCGGCACAGATACGCAGTATTTT. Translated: CATSLGTDTQYF.

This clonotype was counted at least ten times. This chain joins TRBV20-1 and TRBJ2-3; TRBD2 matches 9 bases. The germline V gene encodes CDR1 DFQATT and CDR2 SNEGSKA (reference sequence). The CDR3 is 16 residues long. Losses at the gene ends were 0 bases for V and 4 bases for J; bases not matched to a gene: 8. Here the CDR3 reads CSARDLAGGASDTQYF. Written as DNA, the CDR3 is TGCAGTGCTAGAGATCTGGCGGGGGGGGCCTCAGATACGCAGTATTTT.